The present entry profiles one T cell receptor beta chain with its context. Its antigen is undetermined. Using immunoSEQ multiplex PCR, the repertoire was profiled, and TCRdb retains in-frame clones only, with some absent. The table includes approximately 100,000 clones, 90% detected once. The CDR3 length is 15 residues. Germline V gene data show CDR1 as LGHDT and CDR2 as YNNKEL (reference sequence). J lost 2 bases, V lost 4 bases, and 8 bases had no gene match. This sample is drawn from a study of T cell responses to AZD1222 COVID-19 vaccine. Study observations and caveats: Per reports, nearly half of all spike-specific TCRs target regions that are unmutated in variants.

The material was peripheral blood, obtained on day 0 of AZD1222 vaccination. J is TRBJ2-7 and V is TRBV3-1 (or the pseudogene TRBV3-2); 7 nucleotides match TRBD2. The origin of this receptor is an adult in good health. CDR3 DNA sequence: TGTGCCAGCAGCCTAACTAGCGACCGCCCCTACGAGCAGTACTTC. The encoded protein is CASSLTSDRPYEQYF.